What follows is one T cell receptor (beta chain) and its context. This sample is drawn from a study of shared T cell receptors in the human thymus. TCRdb's copy holds only in-frame clones and misses some; the assay was immunoSEQ multiplex PCR. The sample contains a few hundred thousand clones, 85% to 95% of which appear only once. The CDR3 is 15 residues long. Trimming removed 3 bases from V and 4 bases from J, with 15 bases in between. Germline CDR1 reads LNHNV; CDR2 reads YYDKDF (reference sequence). The sequenced sample consisted of thymocytes. This clonotype was obtained from a human donor. The J gene is TRBJ1-2, the V gene TRBV15; D perhaps matches TRBD1 (5 bases). Here the CDR3 DNA reads TGTGCCACCAGCAGGGAAAGGGGACCGAGCTATGGCTACACCTTC. It encodes CATSRERGPSYGYTF.